This entry features one T cell receptor beta chain sequence. Its matching antigen is unknown. From RNA transcripts, TCR beta CDR3 regions were amplified. Carried out on the TCR CDR3, a first-round RT-PCR used the HTBI primer set. TCRdb reprocessed the multiplex PCR reads via MiXCR and lists one record per CDR3 protein. The table lists 730,000 or so distinct CDR3 sequences, approximately 18% of them singletons. These data come from a study of T cells in Graves' hyperthyroidism and ophthalmopathy. Study-wide findings and caveats: Blood also contained most expanded thyroid clonotypes above 0.001.

Sequenced sample: blood. The receptor comes from a woman in her forties or fifties with Graves' hyperthyroidism that later progressed to Graves' ophthalmopathy.

CDR3 residues: CASSLARSEGEAFF. Written as DNA, the CDR3 is TGTGCCAGCAGCTTAGCTCGGAGTGAGGGTGAAGCTTTCTTT. This chain joins TRBV7-9 and TRBJ1-1; D not certain. The V end was cut by 0 bases, the J end by 7 bases, with 12 bases between. This CDR3 contains 14 residues. Germline V gene lookup returns CDR1 SEHNR and CDR2 FQNEAQ (reference sequence).